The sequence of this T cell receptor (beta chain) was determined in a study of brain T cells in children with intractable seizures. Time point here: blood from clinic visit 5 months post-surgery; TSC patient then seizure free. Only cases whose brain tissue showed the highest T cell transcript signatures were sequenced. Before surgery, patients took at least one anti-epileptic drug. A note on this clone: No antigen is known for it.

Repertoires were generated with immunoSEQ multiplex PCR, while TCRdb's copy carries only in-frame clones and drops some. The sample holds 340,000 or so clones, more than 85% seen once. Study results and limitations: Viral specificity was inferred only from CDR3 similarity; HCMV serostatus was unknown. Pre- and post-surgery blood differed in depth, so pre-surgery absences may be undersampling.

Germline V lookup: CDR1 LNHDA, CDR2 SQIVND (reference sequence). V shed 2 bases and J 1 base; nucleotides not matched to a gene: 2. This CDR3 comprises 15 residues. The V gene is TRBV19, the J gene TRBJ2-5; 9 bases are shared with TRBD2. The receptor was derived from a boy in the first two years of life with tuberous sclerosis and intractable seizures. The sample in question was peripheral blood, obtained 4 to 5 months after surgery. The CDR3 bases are TGTGCCAGTAGTATACTAGCGGGGTTCCAAGAGACCCAGTACTTC. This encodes CASSILAGFQETQYF.